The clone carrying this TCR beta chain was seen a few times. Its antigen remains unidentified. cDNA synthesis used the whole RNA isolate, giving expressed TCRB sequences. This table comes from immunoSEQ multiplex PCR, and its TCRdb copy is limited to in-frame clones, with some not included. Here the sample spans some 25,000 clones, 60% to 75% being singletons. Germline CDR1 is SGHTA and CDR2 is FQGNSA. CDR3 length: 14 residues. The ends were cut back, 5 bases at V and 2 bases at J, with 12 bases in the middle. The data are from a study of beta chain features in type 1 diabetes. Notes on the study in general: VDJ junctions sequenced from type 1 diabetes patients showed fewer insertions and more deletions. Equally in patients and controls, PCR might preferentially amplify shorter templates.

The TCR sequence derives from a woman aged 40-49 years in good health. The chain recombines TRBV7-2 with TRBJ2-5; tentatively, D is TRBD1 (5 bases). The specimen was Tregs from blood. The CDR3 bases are TGTGCCAGCAGCAAGGACACCTTTCAAGAGACCCAGTACTTC. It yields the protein CASSKDTFQETQYF. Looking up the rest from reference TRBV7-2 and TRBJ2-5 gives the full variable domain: GAGVSQSPSNKVTEKGKDVELRCDPISGHTALYWYRQSLGQGLEFLIYFQGNSAPDKSGLPSDRFSAERTGGSVSTLTIQRTQQEDSAVYLCASSKDTFQETQYFGPGTRLLVL.